These T cell receptor beta chains were read from a single sample in a study of PD-L1 blockade in urothelial cancer. Assay: immunoSEQ multiplex PCR; the TCRdb copy retains only in-frame clones and omits some. The profile shows around 130,000 clones, less than 85% of them singletons. The starting material was PBMCs, obtained around atezolizumab (anti-PD-L1) treatment. The receptors come from a man in his fifties or sixties with urothelial cancer. Both conserved end residues are part of each CDR3.

j_gene,v_gene,CDR3aa
TRBJ1-4,TRBV7-2,CASSLELATNEKLFF
TRBJ2-4,TRBV4-2,CASSQDPVLTGGIQYF
TRBJ2-5,TRBV7-7,CASSLGTGGNTQYF
TRBJ2-1,TRBV5-1,CASSSGLAGGRGNEQFF
TRBJ2-3,TRBV19,CASMDPGGRPRRDTQYF
TRBJ2-3,TRBV7-3,CASSLVRTGVTDTQYF
TRBJ2-3,TRBV5-1,CASSNPGLAGGPTDTQYF
TRBJ2-1,TRBV19,CASTSNRRGGNEQFF
TRBJ1-6,TRBV9,CASSVGSDNSPLHF
TRBJ2-3,TRBV7-3,CASSLKQPSGWSDTQYF
TRBJ2-1,TRBV11-2,CASSARPGAYNEQFF
TRBJ2-7,TRBV7-2,CASSLGGQVTSYEQYF
TRBJ1-2,TRBV19,CASSTWDTGLYGYTF
TRBJ1-5,TRBV19,CATSQDKDQPQHF
TRBJ2-1,TRBV21-1,CASSNGSGIGSGIGGDEQFF
TRBJ2-7,TRBV28,CASRGQLGEQYF
TRBJ2-1,TRBV7-9,CASSYTSGLNEQFF
TRBJ1-2,TRBV7-2,CASSLGDYGYTF
TRBJ1-2,TRBV5-6,CASSTGQSNGYTF
TRBJ2-7,TRBV9,CASSVVGAGEQYF
TRBJ1-2,TRBV7-9,CASSLAAGINYGYTF
TRBJ2-1,TRBV14,CASSPLRQGNEQFF
TRBJ1-6,TRBV5-1,CASRSEQGYNSPLHF
TRBJ2-7,TRBV28,CASSFAGTKTYEQYF
TRBJ2-1,TRBV7-7,CASSPRADYNEQFF
TRBJ1-1,TRBV11-2,CASSLAGGNTEAFF
TRBJ2-2,TRBV29-1,CSVGAGGGKGGELFF
TRBJ2-7,TRBV11-2,CASSFDRGLYEQYF
TRBJ1-1,TRBV14,CASSVNRGLGTEAFF
TRBJ2-1,TRBV4-1,CASSQVFTSGSLRNEQFF
TRBJ2-2,TRBV14,CATNHGRGYTGELFF
TRBJ2-1,TRBV7-3,CASTKGASGRGENEQFF
TRBJ2-1,TRBV6-5,CASSPNRVHEQFF
TRBJ2-2,TRBV5-1,CASSSSSGLGAGELFF
TRBJ1-4,TRBV7-2,CASSRLPDRAGEKLFF
TRBJ1-2,TRBV7-2,CASSPEGAQGTNGYTF
TRBJ1-2,TRBV7-9,CASSSTGEYGYTF
TRBJ2-1,TRBV9,CASSVYGASAGEGQFF
TRBJ2-3,TRBV9,CASSRGGYPTDTQYF
TRBJ2-7,TRBV19,CASSFPGQASYEQYF
TRBJ2-7,TRBV6-6,CASSNTKQGYEQYF
TRBJ2-7,TRBV2,CASSDGIGLAGYEQYF
TRBJ1-2,TRBV27,CASSFAENYGYTF